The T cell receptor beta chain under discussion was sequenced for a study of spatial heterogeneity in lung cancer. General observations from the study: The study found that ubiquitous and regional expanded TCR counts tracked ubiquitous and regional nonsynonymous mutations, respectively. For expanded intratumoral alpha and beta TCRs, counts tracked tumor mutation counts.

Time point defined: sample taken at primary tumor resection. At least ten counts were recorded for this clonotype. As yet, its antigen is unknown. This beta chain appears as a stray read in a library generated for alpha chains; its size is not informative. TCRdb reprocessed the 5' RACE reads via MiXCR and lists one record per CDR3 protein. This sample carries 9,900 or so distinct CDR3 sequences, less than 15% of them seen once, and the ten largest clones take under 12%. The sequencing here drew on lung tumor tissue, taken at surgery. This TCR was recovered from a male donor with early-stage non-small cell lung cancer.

The CDR3: CASSPSLDRRATQYF. In nucleotides, the CDR3 is TGCGCCAGCAGCCCTTCTCTTGACAGACGGGCTACGCAGTATTTT. The V and J genes are TRBV5-1 and TRBJ2-3; tentative D call: TRBD1 (5 bases). CDR1 SGHRS and CDR2 YFSETQ come from the germline V gene. The germline V and J ends were trimmed by 4 bases and 8 bases, with 20 bases remaining between them. The CDR3 totals 15 residues.